Listed here are 17 T cell receptor beta chains from one sample, sequenced in a study of cytomegalovirus exposure and HLA in healthy donors. Vbeta (60) and Jbeta (13) primers were used in the PCR. The assay was immunoSEQ multiplex PCR, and TCRdb's table has in-frame clones only and misses some. The data hold some 130,000 clones, with approximately 80% observed a single time. Source material: PBMCs. These receptors all stem from a male donor in good health and CMV-seropositive.

V usage is TRBV27 and J usage is TRBJ2-1; 13 bases fit TRBD2. This CDR3 has 16 residues. The trim removed 4 bases at V and 16 bases at J, leaving 16 bases unmatched. The germline V gene has CDR1 MNHEY and CDR2 SMNVEV (reference sequence). CDR3 loop: CASSSLLAGGQRRNFF. The CDR3 bases are TGTGCCAGCAGTTCCCTACTAGCGGGAGGGCAACGAAGGAACTTCTTC.

The chain employs TRBV7-2 and TRBJ1-1; a weak D match, TRBD1 (6 bases). The CDR3 runs 14 residues. Deletions cut 1 base from V and 10 bases from J, with 16 bases between. Germline V CDR1 and CDR2: SGHTA, FQGNSA. The CDR3: CASSLGVGGAGAFF. The CDR3 DNA is TGTGCCAGCAGCTTAGGGGTTGGGGGCGCCGGAGCTTTCTTT.

This chain links TRBV4-1 with TRBJ2-5; 16 bases are shared with TRBD2. CDR1 and CDR2 (germline): MGHRA, YSYEKL. V was clipped by 1 base and J by 4 bases; unmatched bases: 12. The CDR3 spans 20 residues. The CDR3 loop is CASSQGGTSGRALLVETQYF. In nucleotides, the CDR3 is TGCGCCAGCAGCCAAGGAGGGACTAGCGGGAGGGCCCTCCTTGTAGAGACCCAGTACTTC.

The chain combines TRBV21-1 with TRBJ2-3; TRBD2 is taken as the D call from the table, unchecked against the DNA. TRBV21-1 is given as a pseudogene. The CDR3 is made up of 16 amino acids. In DNA, the CDR3 is TGTGCCAGCAGCCGCCTCCCGGACTACAACACAGATACGCAGTATTTT. Its translation: CASSRLPDYNTDTQYF.

This clone has just a few counts. The V gene is TRBV9, the J gene TRBJ1-1; 9 bases align to TRBD1. After removal of 3 bases from V and 3 bases from J, the junction contained 3 bases not matched to a gene. CDR3 length: 14 amino acids. CDR1 and CDR2 (germline): SGDLS, YYNGEE. This chain's CDR3 is CASSGQGGDTEAFF. CDR3 DNA sequence: TGTGCCAGCAGCGGACAGGGGGGGGACACTGAAGCTTTCTTT.

This sequence joins TRBV5-6 and TRBJ1-3, with D perhaps TRBD1 (5 bases). Per germline, CDR1 SGHDT and CDR2 YYEEEE. V shed 0 bases and J shed 6 bases, with 13 bases lying between them. The CDR3 is 15 residues long. Here the CDR3 reads CASSLGGRIPNTIYF. CDR3 bases: TGTGCCAGCAGCTTGGGGGGCAGAATTCCAAACACCATATATTTT.

This rearrangement joins TRBV28 to TRBJ2-5, with a tentative D call TRBD2 (5 bases). Deletions cut 3 bases from V and 3 bases from J, with 17 bases between. Per the germline V gene, CDR1 is MDHEN and CDR2 is SYDVKM. The CDR3 extends over 16 amino acids. CDR3 residues: CASSLAGRLSKETQYF. The CDR3 DNA is TGTGCCAGCAGTTTGGCGGGCCGCTTATCAAAAGAGACCCAGTACTTC.

This chain uses TRBV30 with TRBJ1-5; TRBD1 aligns across 10 bases. CDR1 GTSNPN and CDR2 SVGIG come from the germline V gene (reference sequence). Germline trimming cut 5 bases from V and 4 bases from J; bases unmatched to any gene: 5. The CDR3 extends over 14 amino acids. The DNA for the CDR3 is TGTGCCTGGGGCAAGGGACAGGGGAATCAGCCCCAGCATTTT. It encodes CAWGKGQGNQPQHF.

The chain employs TRBV10-3 and TRBJ1-3; D gene unclear. CDR1 is ENHRY, CDR2 SYGVKD, per germline. CDR3 length equals 12 residues. Trimming shortened V by 8 bases and J by 0 bases, and 5 bases separated the two germline ends. CDR3 in amino acids: CAIEGSGNTIYF. DNA for the CDR3: TGTGCCATCGAGGGCTCTGGAAACACCATATATTTT.

CDR3 protein: CASSQQGASQYF. The DNA of the CDR3 is TGTGCCAGCAGTCAGCAGGGGGCCAGTCAGTACTTC. The rearrangement uses TRBV7-8 and TRBJ2-4, with TRBD1 matching 8 bases. V lost 6 bases and J lost 12; bases outside the gene matches: 7. CDR1 is SGHVS, CDR2 FQNEAQ, per germline. The CDR3 sequence is 12 residues long.

The chain combines TRBV6-5 with TRBJ1-1; D is ambiguous. The length of the CDR3 is 13 residues. CDR1 is MNHEY, CDR2 SVGAGI, per germline. V shed 7 bases and J shed 1 base, with 10 bases lying between them. CDR3 bases: TGTGCCAGCACAGCCAGCGGGAACACTGAAGCTTTCTTT. This encodes CASTASGNTEAFF.

This chain links TRBV6-6 with TRBJ2-7; TRBD1 might be the D (6 bases). The CDR3 is made up of 14 amino acids. Germline V gene data show CDR1 as MNHNY and CDR2 as SVGAGI (reference sequence). V was clipped by 2 bases and J by 2 bases, with 10 bases between them. The CDR3 bases are TGTGCCAGCAGTTACGGACAGTACACCTACGAGCAGTACTTC. It is translated as CASSYGQYTYEQYF.

This chain uses TRBV5-1 with TRBJ1-6, with D possibly matching TRBD1 (6 bases). Trimming cost V 4 bases and J 10 bases, with 18 bases left between them. The germline V gene has CDR1 SGHRS and CDR2 YFSETQ. The CDR3 length is 15 residues. CDR3 sequence reads: CASSQDSSPGSPLHF. The CDR3 DNA reads as TGCGCCAGCAGCCAGGACAGTTCTCCTGGCTCACCCCTCCACTTT.

V and J are TRBV18 and TRBJ2-7; D unresolved. Germline V lookup: CDR1 KGHSH, CDR2 LQKENI. Deletions cut 3 bases from V and 7 bases from J, with 16 bases between. This CDR3 region has 14 residues. CDR3 sequence: CASSPPLVFREQYF. The CDR3 region has the DNA TGTGCCAGCTCACCTCCCCTAGTTTTCCGAGAGCAGTACTTC. Looking up the rest from reference TRBV18 and TRBJ2-7 gives the full variable domain: NAGVMQNPRHLVRRRGQEARLRCSPMKGHSHVYWYRQLPEEGLKFMVYLQKENIIDESGMPKERFSAEFPKEGPSILRIQQVVRGDSAAYFCASSPPLVFREQYFGPGTRLTVT.

V is TRBV7-9 and J is TRBJ2-1; D unresolved. Trimming removed 5 bases from V and 9 bases from J, with 8 bases in between. CDR1 and CDR2 (germline): SEHNR, FQNEAQ (reference sequence). This CDR3 comprises 11 residues. CDR3 protein: CASSPGAEQFF. The CDR3 bases are TGTGCCAGCAGCCCAGGTGCTGAGCAGTTCTTC. The whole variable domain, remainder taken from reference TRBV7-9 and TRBJ2-1, is DTGVSQNPRHKITKRGQNVTFRCDPISEHNRLYWYRQTLGQGPEFLTYFQNEAQLEKSRLLSDRFSAERPKGSFSTLEIQRTEQGDSAMYLCASSPGAEQFFGPGTRLTVL.

This clone was seen more than once but under ten times. V is TRBV29-1 and J is TRBJ2-7, with 8 bases aligning to TRBD1. V lost 6 bases to trimming and J lost 2 bases; unmatched junction nucleotides: 12. The germline V gene encodes CDR1 SQVTM and CDR2 ANQGSEA. The CDR3 extends over 15 amino acids. In DNA form, the CDR3 reads TGCAGCGTCGCGTTAACAGGGGGGACCGCCTACGAGCAGTACTTC. It specifies CSVALTGGTAYEQYF.

V usage is TRBV28 and J usage is TRBJ2-2; TRBD1 agrees at 10 bases. CDR1 MDHEN and CDR2 SYDVKM come from the germline V gene. The CDR3 is made up of 14 amino acids. J gave up 7 bases and V 3 bases, and 2 bases lay outside the gene matches. The CDR3 DNA is TGTGCCAGCAGTTTGACAGGGGGCGGCGGGGAGCTGTTTTTT. Encoded protein: CASSLTGGGGELFF.